This T cell receptor (beta chain) was found in a study of T cell changes during pregnancy in multiple sclerosis. Sequenced by immunoSEQ multiplex PCR; TCRdb stores in-frame clones only, minus some. The sample has almost 40,000 clones, approximately 90% seen once; the top ten hold around 0.7%. Germline CDR1 reads SGDLS; CDR2 reads YYNGEE. Trimming took 4 bases from V and 3 from J; bases not matched to a gene: 2. CDR3 length: 14 residues. The J gene is TRBJ1-2, the V gene TRBV9; 11 positions match TRBD1. The sequence was collected from a female donor in good health, enrolled as a control in a pregnancy study. Sequenced here: CD4+ T cells from peripheral blood mononuclear cells, sampled in the second trimester of pregnancy. The CDR3 reads CASSLGQGDYGYTF. CDR3 nucleotide sequence: TGTGCCAGCAGCTTGGGACAGGGGGACTATGGCTACACCTTC.